This T cell receptor beta chain was sequenced for a study of metastatic and nonmetastatic thyroid tumors. Study-level information: Malignant and benign thyroid patients had repertoires compared in peripheral blood and tumor or nodule tissue.

Authors' methods: A classifier of distant metastasis in papillary thyroid cancer was built from CDR3 differences (across clinicopathological groups). MiXCR reprocessed the PCR reads for TCRdb. TCRdb's processing, not the study's, gives the V and J calls here. The sample holds 50,000 to 60,000 clones, over 15% seen once. Remarks on this clone: One end of the junction does not line up with germline, which may come from a read error.

CDR3 length equals 14 residues. CDR1 and CDR2 (germline): GTSNPN, SVGIG (reference sequence). Not a single patient had been given any form of treatment at any point before undergoing thyroid surgery. This chain links TRBV30 with TRBJ2-1; D gene uncertain. This receptor was identified in a female donor with papillary thyroid cancer or a benign thyroid nodule (not recorded which). Some clones in this sample may be carry-over from other donors' samples. Sequencing was done on a sample of blood. The CDR3: CAWTRCKFDNEHFF. As DNA, the CDR3 is TGTGCCTGGACCCGTTGCAAGTTCGACAATGAGCATTTCTTC. Filled out from reference TRBV30 and TRBJ2-1, the complete variable domain reads SQTIHQWPATLVQPVGSPLSLECTVEGTSNPNLYWYRQAAGRGLQLLFYSVGIGQISSEVPQNLSASRPQDRQFILSSKKLLLSDSGFYLCAWTRCKFDNEHFFGPGTRLTVL.